This T cell receptor (beta chain) was profiled in a study of early T cells in non-severe SARS-CoV-2 infection. Study outcomes and limitations: Matching results from VDJdb favored anti-spike CD8 responses, leaving private and CD4 specificities undetected.

The V gene lost 1 base and the J gene lost 2 bases, with 12 bases spanning the gap. The germline V gene has CDR1 SEHNR and CDR2 FQNEAQ (reference sequence). The CDR3 has 16 residues. Comment on this clonotype: Its antigen is undetermined.

TCRdb reprocessed the 5' RACE reads via MiXCR and lists one record per CDR3 protein. The sample lists over 70,000 distinct CDR3 sequences; under 15% were seen once. The rearrangement uses TRBV7-9 and TRBJ2-4, with D possibly matching TRBD2 (6 bases). The sample comprised whole blood. This receptor was identified in an adult who was a healthcare worker with PCR-confirmed SARS-CoV-2 infection or an uninfected control (not recorded which). The CDR3 loop is CASSLVAGLTKNIQYF. Here the CDR3 DNA reads TGTGCCAGCAGCTTAGTTGCGGGACTGACCAAAAACATTCAGTACTTC.